These T cell receptor beta chains were read from a single sample in a study of cytomegalovirus exposure and HLA in healthy donors. The data were produced by immunoSEQ multiplex PCR, yet TCRdb's version contains in-frame clones alone and is incomplete. The repertoire holds about 140,000 clones, about 74% seen once, with approximately 3% in the top ten. The sequencing input was PBMCs. The receptors derive from a male donor in good health and CMV-seronegative. Both conserved end residues are part of each CDR3. A D gene is named only where the DNA matches it firmly. Only part of the rows carry a size: once, few, many, or a class if the clone is expanded.

TRBV28	-	-	TRBJ2-2	CASSPGQNTGELFF	TGTGCCAGCAGTCCCGGACAGAACACCGGGGAGCTGTTTTTT
TRBV10-3	-	TRBD2	TRBJ2-3	CAISPTSGNTDTQYF	TGTGCCATCAGCCCGACTAGCGGAAACACAGATACGCAGTATTTT
TRBV5-1	few	TRBD2	TRBJ2-5	CASSKGTSGETQYF	TGCGCCAGCAGCAAAGGGACTAGCGGAGAGACCCAGTACTTC
TRBV4-1	-	-	TRBJ2-1	CASSFLQGPSSYNEQFF	TGCGCCAGCAGTTTTCTCCAGGGGCCCAGCTCCTACAATGAGCAGTTCTTC
TRBV6-5	-	TRBD1	TRBJ2-7	CASSYLTGGRYEQYF	TGTGCCAGCAGTTACTTGACAGGGGGTAGGTACGAGCAGTACTTC
TRBV10-3	-	-	TRBJ1-1	CAISDRTMGTEAFF	TGTGCCATCAGTGACAGGACTATGGGAACTGAAGCTTTCTTT
TRBV5-4	few	TRBD1	TRBJ2-2	CASSLVGQGPGELFF	TGTGCCAGCAGCTTGGTTGGACAGGGGCCCGGGGAGCTGTTTTTT
TRBV15	once	-	TRBJ1-1	CATSRDRGGTEAFF	TGTGCCACCAGCAGAGATAGGGGGGGAACTGAAGCTTTCTTT
TRBV30	-	-	TRBJ1-6	CAWSIQGNSPLHF	TGTGCCTGGAGTATACAGGGTAATTCACCCCTCCACTTT
TRBV5-1	-	-	TRBJ2-3	CASSLAEDQRADTQYF	TGCGCCAGCAGCTTGGCCGAGGACCAGCGGGCAGATACGCAGTATTTT
TRBV2	-	-	TRBJ1-5	CASDWTRNSNQPQHF	TGTGCCAGCGACTGGACAAGGAATAGCAATCAGCCCCAGCATTTT
TRBV5-1	-	-	TRBJ2-7	CASSFDYEQYF	TGCGCCAGCAGCTTTGACTACGAGCAGTACTTC
TRBV5-1	-	-	TRBJ2-4	CASNSGLAKNIQYF	TGCGCCAGCAACTCGGGATTAGCCAAAAACATTCAGTACTTC
TRBV7-3	few	-	TRBJ2-2	CASSLTSPAGGPGGELFF	TGTGCCAGCAGCTTAACGTCACCCGCCGGAGGGCCAGGCGGGGAGCTGTTTTTT
TRBV27	-	-	TRBJ2-7	CASSWTGTNSYEQYF	TGTGCCAGCAGTTGGACCGGGACAAACTCCTACGAGCAGTACTTC
TRBV7-9	few	TRBD1	TRBJ1-6	CASSQGGAYSPLHF	TGTGCCAGCAGCCAAGGGGGCGCTTATTCACCCCTCCACTTT
TRBV19	-	-	TRBJ2-5	CASSFYADVQETQYF	TGTGCCAGTAGTTTTTACGCGGATGTACAAGAGACCCAGTACTTC